Below, one T cell receptor (beta chain) is given with its context. Other DNA sequences in the same sample also yield this CDR3. The table came from immunoSEQ multiplex PCR; TCRdb's copy has only in-frame clones and leaves some out. The sample yields about 360,000 clones, around nine tenths seen once. There are 14 residues in the CDR3. Per germline, CDR1 SGHRS and CDR2 YFSETQ. V was clipped by 2 bases and J by 0 bases, with 8 bases between them. The sample is drawn from a study of blood T cell repertoires in COVID-19. As for the study in general: T cells, B-cell-depleted T cells, or PBMCs supplied cDNA or gDNA.

Seattle patients were enrolled during active infection and followed longitudinally. The receptor comes from a woman aged 60-70 years with COVID-19, enrolled during active disease. Sequencing was carried out using peripheral blood. V is TRBV5-1 and J is TRBJ1-2; D gene unclear. CDR3 nucleotides: TGCGCCAGCAGCTTAGAGACTCCTAACTATGGCTACACCTTC. As protein: CASSLETPNYGYTF. The whole variable domain, filled in from reference TRBV5-1 and TRBJ1-2, reads KAGVTQTPRYLIKTRGQQVTLSCSPISGHRSVSWYQQTPGQGLQFLFEYFSETQRNKGNFPGRFSGRQFSNSRSEMNVSTLELGDSALYLCASSLETPNYGYTFGSGTRLTVV.